These 14 T cell receptor beta chains were all obtained from the same sample, sequenced in a study of T cell responses to AZD1222 COVID-19 vaccine. Clones were sequenced by immunoSEQ multiplex PCR, and TCRdb holds only the in-frame ones, with some missing. The table has 200,000 to 250,000 clones, more than 85% seen once; the top ten hold about 1%. The source was peripheral blood, collected on day 0 of MenACWY control vaccination. These receptors all come from an adult in good health.

The rearrangement joins TRBV3-1 (or the pseudogene TRBV3-2) to TRBJ1-2; D is ambiguous. Germline V gene sequence: CDR1 LGHDT, CDR2 YNNKEL (reference sequence). With 1 base removed from V and 7 bases from J, the gap between germline ends came to 13 bases. There are 14 residues in the CDR3. The CDR3 DNA follows: TGTGCCAGCAGCCAAGGCAGGTACCCGGGTGGCTACACCTTC. Protein product: CASSQGRYPGGYTF.

The chain recombines TRBV6-4 with TRBJ1-1, with D perhaps TRBD1 (5 bases). The germline V and J ends were trimmed by 3 bases and 4 bases, with 18 bases remaining between them. The CDR3 is made up of 16 amino acids. CDR1 and CDR2 (germline): MRHNA, SNTAGT. CDR3 DNA sequence: TGTGCCAGCAGTGAGTTTGGGGGATCAAGGGGCACTGAAGCTTTCTTT. Residues: CASSEFGGSRGTEAFF.

This rearrangement joins TRBV6-5 to TRBJ1-1; no definite D call. The CDR3 extends over 14 amino acids. Between the trimmed V and J ends, which lost 0 bases and 1 base, there was a span of 6 bases. Per the germline V gene, CDR1 is MNHEY and CDR2 is SVGAGI. CDR3 in DNA: TGTGCCAGCAGTTACTCTACCGGGAACACTGAAGCTTTCTTT. Translation gives CASSYSTGNTEAFF.

Concerning this clone: At one of its ends the junction is not consistent with the germline gene, which may arise from a read error. The V call is TRBV19, the J call TRBJ1-5, with no clear D. This CDR3 region has 17 residues. Germline V gene data show CDR1 as LNHDA and CDR2 as SQIVND (reference sequence). This chain's CDR3 is CASSSISWAASNQPQHF. The CDR3 nucleotides read TGTGCCAGCAGTAGTATCTCGTGGGCGGCTAGCAATCAGCCCCAGCATTTT.

In this sample, this clone turned up once. The CDR3 region is CASSQGTSGPSYEQYF. In nucleotides, the CDR3 is TGCGCCAGCAGCCAAGGGACTAGCGGGCCCTCCTACGAGCAGTACTTC. The genes are TRBV5-1 and TRBJ2-7; 12 bases match TRBD2. Germline CDR1 SGHRS, CDR2 YFSETQ. V gave up 4 bases and J gave up 0 bases; unmatched junction bases: 5. The CDR3 loop spans 16 amino acids.

V and J are TRBV7-2 and TRBJ1-3, with D perhaps matching TRBD1 (6 bases). Germline V lookup: CDR1 SGHTA, CDR2 FQGNSA. V gave up 4 bases and J gave up 0 bases, with 13 bases separating them. This CDR3 spans 16 amino acids. CDR3 DNA: TGTGCCAGCAGCTCGGGACATTCGATCTCTGGAAACACCATATATTTT. Protein product: CASSSGHSISGNTIYF. Combining the CDR3 with reference TRBV7-2 and TRBJ1-3 gives the whole variable domain GAGVSQSPSNKVTEKGKDVELRCDPISGHTALYWYRQSLGQGLEFLIYFQGNSAPDKSGLPSDRFSAERTGGSVSTLTIQRTQQEDSAVYLCASSSGHSISGNTIYFGEGSWLTVV.

V is TRBV4-3 and J is TRBJ2-7, with no clear D. Germline loops: CDR1 LGHNA, CDR2 YSLEER. Between the trimmed V and J ends, which lost 2 bases and 2 bases, there was a span of 22 bases. The CDR3 consists of 18 residues. The CDR3: CASSQRRPNTHRPYEQYF. In nucleotides, the CDR3 is TGCGCCAGCAGCCAACGTCGGCCGAATACCCACCGGCCCTACGAGCAGTACTTC.

The chain couples TRBV30 to TRBJ1-1; D gene uncertain. Germline CDR1 reads GTSNPN; CDR2 reads SVGIG (reference sequence). V lost 0 bases and J lost 4, with 12 bases in between. The CDR3 spans 14 residues. CDR3 loop: CAWSVVRTSTEAFF. CDR3 nucleotide sequence: TGTGCCTGGAGTGTAGTCAGGACGAGCACTGAAGCTTTCTTT.

The chain recombines TRBV19 with TRBJ2-1; D is unresolved. The CDR3 extends over 13 amino acids. The germline V and J ends were trimmed by 9 bases and 4 bases, with 13 bases remaining between them. Germline V CDR1 and CDR2: LNHDA, SQIVND (reference sequence). Here the CDR3 DNA reads TGTGCCAGCTCCAAGGCCCTATACAATGAGCAGTTCTTC. Its protein is CASSKALYNEQFF.

This chain uses TRBV9 with TRBJ1-1; 8 nucleotides agree with TRBD1. Germline CDR1 reads SGDLS; CDR2 reads YYNGEE. J gave up 1 base and V 0 bases, and 2 bases lay outside the gene matches. This CDR3 is 15 amino acids long. DNA of the CDR3: TGTGCCAGCAGCGTAGGACAGGGGAAGAACACTGAAGCTTTCTTT. Translation: CASSVGQGKNTEAFF.

The chain combines TRBV2 with TRBJ2-3; D is tentatively TRBD1 or TRBD2 (5 bases each). CDR3 size: 17 residues. Trimming cost V 3 bases and J 2 bases, with 18 bases left between them. The germline gives CDR1 SNHLY, CDR2 FYNNEI. The CDR3 loop reads CASSDGLGASLTDTQYF. In DNA, the CDR3 is TGTGCCAGCAGTGACGGGCTCGGGGCTTCACTCACAGATACGCAGTATTTT.

Of note for this clone: This sample includes further DNA sequences coding for the same CDR3. The chain joins TRBV30 to TRBJ1-1; maybe TRBD1 (5 bases). Trimming pared 3 bases from V and 1 base from J, leaving 9 bases between. Looked up from germline, CDR1 is GTSNPN and CDR2 is SVGIG (reference sequence). This CDR3 is built from 13 residues. For the CDR3, the DNA is TGTGCCTGGAGGGGGACGGGGAACACTGAAGCTTTCTTT. The encoded protein is CAWRGTGNTEAFF.

The V call is TRBV30, the J call TRBJ2-5; D is possibly TRBD2 (7 bases). Trimming removed 3 bases at V and 6 bases at J, with 20 bases between. The CDR3 spans 15 residues. Germline lookup yields CDR1 GTSNPN and CDR2 SVGIG (reference sequence). The CDR3 region is CAWSQRGGLKKTQYF. Here the CDR3 DNA reads TGTGCCTGGAGCCAAAGGGGGGGGCTTAAGAAGACCCAGTACTTC. The whole variable domain, filled in from reference TRBV30 and TRBJ2-5, reads SQTIHQWPATLVQPVGSPLSLECTVEGTSNPNLYWYRQAAGRGLQLLFYSVGIGQISSEVPQNLSASRPQDRQFILSSKKLLLSDSGFYLCAWSQRGGLKKTQYFGPGTRLLVL.

DNA of the CDR3: TGTGCCAGCAGTGGTAGACAGCTCCAAGAGACCCAGTACTTC. It encodes CASSGRQLQETQYF. The genes are TRBV2 and TRBJ2-5; TRBD1 is a possible D gene (5 bases). The germline V gene encodes CDR1 SNHLY and CDR2 FYNNEI. The CDR3 covers 14 residues. With 4 bases removed from V and 1 base from J, the gap between germline ends came to 10 bases.